These 10 T cell receptor beta chains originate from one sample sequenced in a study of blood T cell repertoires in COVID-19. Sequenced by immunoSEQ multiplex PCR; TCRdb stores in-frame clones only, minus some. Of over 130,000 clones in the sample, roughly 73% are singletons; the top ten hold about 9.4%. Sequencing was performed on peripheral blood. The receptors stem from a woman aged 45-65 years with active or convalescent COVID-19.

The chain has TRBV5-1 and TRBJ2-5; 8 bases map to TRBD2. Germline V gene data show CDR1 as SGHRS and CDR2 as YFSETQ. CDR3 size: 19 residues. J was trimmed by 5 bases and V by 1 base; bases with no gene match: 19. CDR3 sequence (DNA): TGCGCCAGCAGCTTGCCCCCGGGAGCAAGCGGGGGAGTGGGGGAGACCCAGTACTTC. This codes for CASSLPPGASGGVGETQYF.

The rearrangement uses TRBV5-6 and TRBJ1-5; D is possibly TRBD1 (5 bases). This CDR3 comprises 14 residues. From germline, CDR1 is SGHDT and CDR2 YYEEEE. V was shortened by 0 bases and J by 5 bases, with 9 bases between the two germline ends. The CDR3 DNA reads TGTGCCAGCAGCTTGGCGGGGGTGCATCAGCCCCAGCATTTT. This codes for CASSLAGVHQPQHF.

CDR3 in amino acids: CASTLRGGNEQFF. In DNA, the CDR3 is TGTGCCAGCACTTTGAGGGGGGGCAATGAGCAGTTCTTC. The chain employs TRBV28 and TRBJ2-1; D may be TRBD2 (7 bases). The V end was cut by 7 bases, the J end by 6 bases, with 13 bases between. The germline gives CDR1 MDHEN, CDR2 SYDVKM. The CDR3 is 13 residues long.

The J gene is TRBJ1-6, the V gene TRBV28, with TRBD1 matching over 9 bases. After removal of 8 bases from V and 14 bases from J, the junction contained 19 bases not matched to a gene. CDR3 size: 16 residues. CDR1 and CDR2 from the germline V gene are MDHEN and SYDVKM. The DNA of the CDR3 is TGTGCCAGCCGGGCCCGCAGGACAGGGGATAATCCGGCCCTCCACTTT. Amino acids: CASRARRTGDNPALHF.

This clone was observed a handful of times. The chain joins TRBV11-2 to TRBJ2-7; TRBD2 aligns across 14 bases. Germline-derived CDR1 and CDR2 are SGHAT and FQNNGV. Trimming took 4 bases from V and 5 from J; bases not matched to a gene: 13. The CDR3 is 18 amino acids. As DNA, the CDR3 is TGTGCCAGCAGCTCCCGCCCCGGGACTAGCGGGAGTTCCCACGAGCAGTACTTC. The encoded protein is CASSSRPGTSGSSHEQYF.

This rearrangement joins TRBV27 to TRBJ2-7; 10 bases map to TRBD1. Germline values: CDR1 MNHEY, CDR2 SMNVEV (reference sequence). The V and J ends lost 7 bases and 1 base, in that order; junction bases with no gene match: 4. The CDR3 has 14 residues. CDR3 DNA: TGTGCCAGCATGGACAGGGGGAAGTCCTACGAGCAGTACTTC. Amino acids: CASMDRGKSYEQYF.

This sequence joins TRBV7-9 and TRBJ2-4; D possibly corresponds to TRBD1 (6 bases). V was trimmed by 7 bases and J by 9 bases, leaving 13 bases between them. Germline V gives CDR1 SEHNR, CDR2 FQNEAQ (reference sequence). This CDR3 contains 12 residues. This CDR3 is CASTMGAGIQYF. In DNA form, the CDR3 reads TGTGCCAGCACGATGGGGGCCGGCATTCAGTACTTC.

The J gene is TRBJ2-5, the V gene TRBV5-1, with a weak D call TRBD2 (5 bases). The CDR3 runs to 13 residues. Trimming cost V 4 bases and J 5 bases, with 12 bases left between them. CDR1 and CDR2 from the germline V gene are SGHRS and YFSETQ. CDR3: CASSRGSLETQYF. CDR3 in DNA: TGCGCCAGCAGCCGAGGGAGCTTGGAGACCCAGTACTTC. Full variable domain (remainder filled in from reference TRBV5-1 and TRBJ2-5): KAGVTQTPRYLIKTRGQQVTLSCSPISGHRSVSWYQQTPGQGLQFLFEYFSETQRNKGNFPGRFSGRQFSNSRSEMNVSTLELGDSALYLCASSRGSLETQYFGPGTRLLVL.

The J gene is TRBJ2-2, the V gene TRBV3-1 (or the pseudogene TRBV3-2); D may be TRBD2 (7 bases). Germline assignment: CDR1 LGHDT and CDR2 YNNKEL (reference sequence). The CDR3 runs to 16 residues. The V and J ends lost 3 bases and 0 bases respectively, with 11 bases between them. As DNA, the CDR3 is TGTGCCAGCAGCCACGGGGGGCGCGCGAACACCGGGGAGCTGTTTTTT. It encodes CASSHGGRANTGELFF.

This rearrangement joins TRBV3-1 (or the pseudogene TRBV3-2) to TRBJ1-3, with TRBD1 identical over 9 bases. The CDR3 runs 17 residues. V was clipped by 4 bases and J by 3 bases; unmatched bases: 10. Germline CDR1 LGHDT, CDR2 YNNKEL (reference sequence). As DNA, the CDR3 is TGTGCCAGCAGCCGATACACTACAGGGGGCGTTGGAAACACCATATATTTT. Protein: CASSRYTTGGVGNTIYF.